One sample yielded the 26 T cell receptor beta chains listed below, sequenced in a study of blood T cell repertoires in COVID-19. The repertoire was sequenced with immunoSEQ multiplex PCR; TCRdb's copy has only in-frame clones and lacks some. The table includes some 400,000 clones, more than 75% detected once. The specimen sequenced was peripheral blood. The receptors come from a human donor with acute or convalescent COVID-19. The donor label of this sample is uncertain.

This clone was detected a few times. The sample holds other DNA sequences that translate to the same CDR3. V is TRBV3-1 (or the pseudogene TRBV3-2) and J is TRBJ1-2; the match to TRBD1 covers 10 bases. The CDR3 is 12 amino acids. V lost 8 bases to trimming and J lost 4 bases; unmatched junction nucleotides: 1. Germline V CDR1 and CDR2: LGHDT, YNNKEL (reference sequence). CDR3 coding DNA: TGTGCCAGCCGGGACAGGGGCTATGGCTACACCTTC. Its translation: CASRDRGYGYTF.

This chain links TRBV28 with TRBJ1-1; D gene ambiguous. The CDR3 is 14 amino acids. Germline CDR1 MDHEN, CDR2 SYDVKM. The V end was cut by 3 bases, the J end by 6 bases, with 14 bases between. DNA for the CDR3: TGTGCCAGCAGTTTCGGTCGGGTTAAGTCTGAAGCTTTCTTT. Translated, it gives CASSFGRVKSEAFF.

This clone came up a few times. This chain connects TRBV5-1 to TRBJ1-5, with D possibly matching TRBD1 (6 bases). V gave up 1 base and J gave up 3 bases, with 11 bases separating them. There are 15 residues in the CDR3. The V gene's germline CDR1 is SGHRS and CDR2 YFSETQ. The CDR3 coding sequence is TGCGCCAGCAGCTTGACAGGGCAATACAATCAGCCCCAGCATTTT. Its translation: CASSLTGQYNQPQHF.

This clone occurred a few times. The chain joins TRBV5-1 to TRBJ2-2; 8 nucleotides line up with TRBD1. CDR1 is SGHRS and CDR2 is YFSETQ in the germline V gene. This CDR3 is built from 16 residues. V lost 2 bases and J lost 3; bases outside the gene matches: 6. The DNA of the CDR3 is TGCGCCAGCAGCTTAAGGGACAGGTCATACACCGGGGAGCTGTTTTTT. Protein sequence: CASSLRDRSYTGELFF.

The chain employs TRBV19 and TRBJ2-4; TRBD2 is a possible D gene (5 bases). The CDR3 runs 14 residues. Trimming cost V 6 bases and J 9 bases, with 18 bases left between them. The germline V gene encodes CDR1 LNHDA and CDR2 SQIVND (reference sequence). In nucleotides, the CDR3 is TGTGCCAGTAGGTCCCTGGGAGAAGGCGGCATTCAGTACTTC. Translated, it gives CASRSLGEGGIQYF.

This chain connects TRBV2 to TRBJ1-6; D not certain. The V end was cut by 7 bases, the J end by 0 bases, with 13 bases between. There are 16 residues in the CDR3. Germline values: CDR1 SNHLY, CDR2 FYNNEI. The DNA for the CDR3 is TGTGCCAGCAAAAAATCCCGGAGCTCCTATAATTCACCCCTCCACTTT. Its protein product is CASKKSRSSYNSPLHF.

Here the CDR3 reads CASSNDRGQNTGELFF. The CDR3 DNA reads as TGTGCCAGCAGCAACGACAGGGGTCAGAACACCGGGGAGCTGTTTTTT. The chain has TRBV7-9 and TRBJ2-2; 8 positions match TRBD1. The V segment lost 5 bases and the J segment 1 base; nucleotides outside the gene matches: 6. The CDR3 is 16 amino acids. Looked up from germline, CDR1 is SEHNR and CDR2 is FQNEAQ (reference sequence).

The rearrangement joins TRBV30 to TRBJ1-2; 8 bases align to TRBD1. CDR3 size: 15 residues. The germline V gene encodes CDR1 GTSNPN and CDR2 SVGIG (reference sequence). With 2 bases clipped from V and 8 bases from J, the junction kept 13 bases outside the gene matches. The CDR3 reads CAWSLFGTGTRGYTF. The CDR3 region has the DNA TGTGCCTGGAGTTTATTCGGGACAGGAACAAGGGGCTACACCTTC.

The chain recombines TRBV4-1 with TRBJ2-1; 7 nucleotides align to TRBD2. Trimming took 2 bases from V and 6 from J; bases not matched to a gene: 4. Germline CDR1 MGHRA, CDR2 YSYEKL. The CDR3 consists of 14 residues. CDR3 residues: CASSQPRLANEQFF. The CDR3 DNA is TGCGCCAGCAGCCAACCTAGACTAGCCAATGAGCAGTTCTTC.

The CDR3 bases are TGTGCCAGTAGGGACAGGGTCGGGGGAACTTTCTTT. Protein sequence: CASRDRVGGTFF. The chain joins TRBV19 to TRBJ1-1; 8 bases map to TRBD1. The CDR3 has 12 residues. V lost 6 bases to trimming and J lost 12 bases; unmatched junction nucleotides: 9. The germline CDR1 and CDR2 sequences are LNHDA and SQIVND (reference sequence).

The chain carries TRBV5-1 and TRBJ1-2; 8 nucleotides align to TRBD1. V lost 3 bases to trimming and J lost 7 bases; unmatched junction nucleotides: 8. This CDR3 contains 14 residues. Germline V gene lookup returns CDR1 SGHRS and CDR2 YFSETQ. This chain's CDR3 is CASSSITGGSGYTF. CDR3 coding DNA: TGCGCCAGCAGCTCGATTACAGGGGGGTCTGGCTACACCTTC.

The chain couples TRBV6-5 to TRBJ1-3; TRBD1 aligns across 7 bases. The germline V gene encodes CDR1 MNHEY and CDR2 SVGAGI. The CDR3 has 11 residues. The V gene end was trimmed by 6 bases and the J gene end by 11 bases; junction bases not matched to a gene: 4. CDR3 DNA sequence: TGTGCCAGCAGAGGGGGCGGCGCCATATATTTT. This sequence encodes CASRGGGAIYF.

This clone was picked up one time. The chain recombines TRBV6-2 or TRBV6-3 with TRBJ1-1; no firm D call. The CDR3 loop spans 12 amino acids. Germline V gene sequence: CDR1 MNHEY, CDR2 SVGEGT. V was pared by 6 bases and J by 3 bases, with 8 bases between. The CDR3 protein is CASSNPYTEAFF. CDR3 sequence (DNA): TGTGCCAGCAGCAATCCTTACACTGAAGCTTTCTTT.

The chain combines TRBV9 with TRBJ1-2; no firm D call. CDR3 length: 14 amino acids. Germline-derived CDR1 and CDR2 are SGDLS and YYNGEE. V lost 0 bases and J lost 4, with 10 bases in between. CDR3 residues: CASSVDSRSYGYTF. The CDR3 DNA reads TGTGCCAGCAGCGTAGACTCTCGGTCCTATGGCTACACCTTC.

This chain uses TRBV14 with TRBJ2-7; TRBD1 is a possible D gene (6 bases). The V gene lost 0 bases and the J gene lost 4 bases, with 13 bases spanning the gap. From germline, CDR1 is SGHDN and CDR2 FVKESK. This CDR3 is built from 15 residues. The CDR3 sequence: CASSQEGALGYEQYF. CDR3 nucleotides: TGTGCCAGCAGCCAAGAGGGGGCTCTAGGGTACGAGCAGTACTTC.

This chain joins TRBV5-1 and TRBJ1-2, with TRBD1 as a possible D gene (5 bases). Per the germline V gene, CDR1 is SGHRS and CDR2 is YFSETQ. The CDR3 loop spans 14 amino acids. Trimming stripped 0 bases from V and 2 bases from J, with 8 bases between. The CDR3 DNA reads as TGCGCCAGCAGCTTGGCACCAGGGAACTATGGCTACACCTTC. It encodes CASSLAPGNYGYTF.

Comment on this clone: In the same sample, other DNA sequences code for this CDR3. The chain couples TRBV6-5 to TRBJ1-1; D possibly corresponds to TRBD1 (5 bases). CDR1 MNHEY and CDR2 SVGAGI come from the germline V gene. Trimming took off 2 bases at V and 0 bases at J, with 7 bases between the two ends. The CDR3 is 14 residues long. CDR3 region: CASSYGGVNTEAFF. CDR3 bases: TGTGCCAGCAGTTACGGAGGGGTGAACACTGAAGCTTTCTTT.

This rearrangement joins TRBV18 to TRBJ2-1, with 9 bases lining up with TRBD2. This CDR3 spans 16 amino acids. V shed 2 bases and J 7 bases; nucleotides not matched to a gene: 9. Germline values: CDR1 KGHSH, CDR2 LQKENI. The CDR3 loop reads CASSPVRSGRGNEQFF. CDR3 in DNA: TGTGCCAGCTCACCAGTCCGTAGCGGGAGAGGGAATGAGCAGTTCTTC.

This chain connects TRBV19 to TRBJ2-1, with a possible D match to TRBD1 (5 bases). Trimming pared 5 bases from V and 7 bases from J, leaving 21 bases between. There are 16 residues in the CDR3. Germline V CDR1 and CDR2: LNHDA, SQIVND (reference sequence). This CDR3 is CASSPMGLRQLNEQFF. In DNA form, the CDR3 reads TGTGCCAGTAGTCCAATGGGCCTGAGACAGCTGAATGAGCAGTTCTTC.

This sequence joins TRBV5-6 and TRBJ1-6, with 7 positions matching TRBD1. J lost 9 bases, V lost 4 bases, and 13 bases had no gene match. From germline, CDR1 is SGHDT and CDR2 YYEEEE. The CDR3 extends over 16 amino acids. The CDR3 region has the DNA TGTGCCAGCAGCCCACCAATGACAGGGCGGATTTCACCCCTCCACTTT. Its translation: CASSPPMTGRISPLHF. The full variable domain, its missing parts supplied by reference TRBV5-6 and TRBJ1-6, is DAGVTQSPTHLIKTRGQQVTLRCSPKSGHDTVSWYQQALGQGPQFIFQYYEEEERQRGNFPDRFSGHQFPNYSSELNVNALLLGDSALYLCASSPPMTGRISPLHFGNGTRLTVT.

The chain uses TRBV5-1 and TRBJ2-3; D might be TRBD1 (5 bases). The CDR3 runs 14 residues. Per the germline V gene, CDR1 is SGHRS and CDR2 is YFSETQ. V lost 4 bases and J lost 0, with 9 bases in between. CDR3 loop: CASSGHRSTDTQYF. The CDR3, as DNA: TGCGCCAGCAGCGGACACCGCAGCACAGATACGCAGTATTTT.

The V and J genes are TRBV14 and TRBJ2-4, with 10 positions matching TRBD1. The CDR3 runs 16 residues. Germline V CDR1 and CDR2: SGHDN, FVKESK. V shed 2 bases, J shed 15 bases, and the junction held 16 bases outside the gene matches. The CDR3 coding sequence is TGTGCCAGCAGCCAAAGCCGGCGGACAGGGGGGGTAAGGCTGTACTTC. Encoded protein: CASSQSRRTGGVRLYF.

V is TRBV11-2 and J is TRBJ2-7; 12 nucleotides agree with TRBD2. V trimming: 5 bases; J trimming: 6 bases; junction bases outside the gene matches: 11. CDR1 and CDR2 from the germline V gene are SGHAT and FQNNGV. The CDR3 loop spans 16 amino acids. CDR3 sequence reads: CASSLTTSGGPREQYF. The DNA for the CDR3 is TGTGCCAGCAGCCTAACGACTAGCGGGGGCCCCCGCGAGCAGTACTTC.

The V and J genes are TRBV30 and TRBJ2-7, with 8 bases that match TRBD2. The CDR3 is 16 residues long. Trimming at V came to 0 bases and at J to 1 base, leaving 8 bases not matched to a gene. Germline V gives CDR1 GTSNPN, CDR2 SVGIG (reference sequence). CDR3 sequence: CAWSVRVVAGSYEQYF. CDR3 nucleotide sequence: TGTGCCTGGAGTGTGAGGGTAGTAGCGGGATCCTACGAGCAGTACTTC.

The chain joins TRBV6-5 to TRBJ1-2, with D possibly being TRBD1 (5 bases). This CDR3 comprises 13 residues. Germline CDR1 and CDR2: MNHEY and SVGAGI. Trimming shortened V by 6 bases and J by 4 bases, and 12 bases separated the two germline ends. In nucleotides, the CDR3 is TGTGCCAGCAGGGACGGACATGGCTATGGCTACACCTTC. Its protein product is CASRDGHGYGYTF.

The chain recombines TRBV18 with TRBJ2-7, with D possibly being TRBD1 (5 bases). The germline gives CDR1 KGHSH, CDR2 LQKENI. Trimming took 1 base from V and 4 from J, leaving 11 bases between them. This CDR3 spans 14 amino acids. The CDR3 region has the DNA TGTGCCAGCTCACCACGACGACAGAGGTACGAGCAGTACTTC. This translates into CASSPRRQRYEQYF. Drawing the rest from reference TRBV18 and TRBJ2-7, the complete variable domain is NAGVMQNPRHLVRRRGQEARLRCSPMKGHSHVYWYRQLPEEGLKFMVYLQKENIIDESGMPKERFSAEFPKEGPSILRIQQVVRGDSAAYFCASSPRRQRYEQYFGPGTRLTVT.